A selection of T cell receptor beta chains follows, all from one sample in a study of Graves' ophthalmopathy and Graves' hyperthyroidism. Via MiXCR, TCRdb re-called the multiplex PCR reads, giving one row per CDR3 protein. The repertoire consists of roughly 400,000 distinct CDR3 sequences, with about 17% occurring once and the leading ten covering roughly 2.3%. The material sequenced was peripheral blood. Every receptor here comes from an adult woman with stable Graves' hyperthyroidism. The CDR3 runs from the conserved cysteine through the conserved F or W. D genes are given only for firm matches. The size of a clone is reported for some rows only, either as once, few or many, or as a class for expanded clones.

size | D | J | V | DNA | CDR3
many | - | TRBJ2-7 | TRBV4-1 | TGCGCCAGCAGCCAACTAGAGGGCTACTCCTACGAGCAGTACTTC | CASSQLEGYSYEQYF
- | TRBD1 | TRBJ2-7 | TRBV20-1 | TGCAGTGCTAGAGGGACAGGGGGGCACGAGCAGTACTTC | CSARGTGGHEQYF
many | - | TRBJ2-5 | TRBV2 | TGTGCCAGCGTTGGGCGGGCGTATCTCCAACAAGAGACCCAGTACTTC | CASVGRAYLQQETQYF
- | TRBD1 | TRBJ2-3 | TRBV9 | TGTGCCAGCAGCGTAGGAGGGACAGTGGATGATACGCAGTATTTT | CASSVGGTVDDTQYF
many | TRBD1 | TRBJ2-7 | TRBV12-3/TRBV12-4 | TGTGCCAGCAGTCCTATACCCGACAGGGAACCTTACGAGCAGTACTTC | CASSPIPDREPYEQYF
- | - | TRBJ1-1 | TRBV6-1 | TGTGCCAGCAGTGAAGCGCGTGTCCTCGAAGCTTTCTTT | CASSEARVLEAFF
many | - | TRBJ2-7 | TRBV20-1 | TGCAGTGCACATGAACCCAACTACGAGCAGTACTTC | CSAHEPNYEQYF
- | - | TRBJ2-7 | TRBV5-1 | TGCGCCAGCAGCTTCCGCGGACAGGGAGGGCTCTACGAGCAGTACTTC | CASSFRGQGGLYEQYF
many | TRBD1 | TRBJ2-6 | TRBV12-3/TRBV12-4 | TGTGCCAGCAGGGACCCGGGACAGCTTGCTGGGGCCAACGTCCTGACTTTC | CASRDPGQLAGANVLTF
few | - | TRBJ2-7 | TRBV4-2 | TGTGCCAGCAGCCAAGATGGGGACCGATACTACGAGCAGTACTTC | CASSQDGDRYYEQYF
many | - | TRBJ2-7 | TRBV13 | TGTGCCAGCAGCCGGCAGGGCGGAGGAGACTACGAGCAGTACTTC | CASSRQGGGDYEQYF
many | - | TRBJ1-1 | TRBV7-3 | TGTGCCAGCCGTCGGGGGCCCGAAGCCACTGAAGCTTTCTTT | CASRRGPEATEAFF
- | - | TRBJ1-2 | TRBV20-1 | TGCAGTGCTAGGGTACAGGTTAACTATGGCTACACCTTC | CSARVQVNYGYTF
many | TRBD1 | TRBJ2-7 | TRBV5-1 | TGCGCCAGCAGCGAGCTAGGACAGGGTTTCTACGAGCAGTACTTC | CASSELGQGFYEQYF
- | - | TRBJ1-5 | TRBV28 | TGTGCCAGCGGAGACTTGGGTGGTAATCAGCCCCAGCATTTT | CASGDLGGNQPQHF
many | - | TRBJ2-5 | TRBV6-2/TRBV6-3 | TGTGCCAGCAGTTCCCTCAGGGACTACCATGAGGGGGGTGAGACCCAGTACTTC | CASSSLRDYHEGGETQYF
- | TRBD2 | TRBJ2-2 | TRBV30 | TGTGCCTGGAGTGTACTGGGGCTAGCGGCCAACACCGGGGAGCTGTTTTTT | CAWSVLGLAANTGELFF
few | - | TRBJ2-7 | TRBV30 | TGTGCCTGGAGCGACGGAGGGAGCTACGAGCAGTACTTC | CAWSDGGSYEQYF
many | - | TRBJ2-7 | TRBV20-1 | TGCAGTGCTAGAGGCGGACCGAGTAGCTCCTACGAGCAGTACTTC | CSARGGPSSSYEQYF
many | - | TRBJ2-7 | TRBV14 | TGTGCCAGCAGCCAGACCCTGATTCGCTCCACCTACGAGCAGTACTTC | CASSQTLIRSTYEQYF